This T cell receptor (beta chain) was captured in a study of T cells in placental villitis. Background for the entire study: To test an allograft-versus-infection hypothesis, the study compared placental TCR-beta repertoires across three groups: villitis of unknown etiology, unaffected controls matched for gestational age, and infectious villitis.

V and J are truncated by 2 bases and 0 bases respectively, leaving an intervening sequence of 5 bases. Looking up the germline V gene (reference sequence) yields CDR1 LNHDA and CDR2 SQIVND. The CDR3 has 14 amino acids, counting the end cysteine and phenylalanine. Only the CDR3 portion is preserved as DNA: 42 bases, with reading frame beginning at the first base. TCR-beta CDR3 regions were amplified from genomic DNA with the immunoSEQ v4 bias-controlled multiplex PCR assay, run blinded to group allocation. To estimate the quantities of nucleated cells and T cells in each sample, reference gene primers were included together with the TCR-beta primers. Sequencing of the libraries was performed on an Illumina MiSeq with a 100-cycle paired-end protocol. From the authors' description of their analysis: In the immunoSEQ Analyzer software, diversity and richness were calculated, with richness measured by iChao1 and clonality based on Pielou evenness and Shannon diversity on a 0-1 scale where a higher value means less diversity. CDR3 amino acid sequences together with their V/J genes were searched in VDJdb for CMV, EBV and influenza A specificities using confidence 3 and substitution 2. The Morisita-Horn index was used to assess how much TCR-beta amino acid clonotypes overlapped between the villitis of unknown etiology, infectious villitis and control repertoires. TCRdb holds this immuneACCESS table with in-frame rearrangements only. Some clones are missing; in checked studies, unresolved V genes explain under half, and the rest has no known cause. That table supplies the V and J calls and clone size; D and trimming were determined from the DNA. The sample table holds several hundred clones, of which just under 90% were seen once. Clones ranked in the top ten supply about 6.7% of the sample.

Points the paper makes about the study in general: In villitis of unknown etiology, the expanded clones were mostly private to each individual placenta, which suggests that there was no single initiating antigen. With bulk tissue sequencing, helper, regulatory or cytotoxic T cells could not be distinguished, nor could maternal versus fetal T cells, and gamma-delta receptors were excluded. Small amounts of decidua were contained in the paraffin blocks, so some of the captured T cells, especially in controls, may have been decidual rather than villous infiltrates. Clonality was higher in villitis of unknown etiology placentae than in controls (median around 0.06 versus 0.006, p=0.0025), which points to clonal expansion. CMV-specific clone frequencies were lower in villitis of unknown etiology than in infectious CMV cases (0.001 vs 0.011), and villitis of unknown etiology did not differ from controls on this measure.

Nine to eleven placentae carried a pathological diagnosis of high-grade villitis of unknown etiology, selected using the Amsterdam Criteria. Compared with both the control and infectious villitis groups, mothers with villitis of unknown etiology had significantly higher gravidity and parity as well as more prior miscarriages. After delivery, placentae were collected and subjected to gross and histological evaluation prior to the selection of archival tissue. Five 10-micron scrolls were cut from each FFPE block, and DNA was isolated using the AllPrep DNA/RNA FFPE Tissue kit. DNA concentration and purity were checked by NanoDrop, and RNA quality was assessed on a Bioanalyzer. Remarks on this clone: No antigen is known for it. No base quality values were provided; no much bigger clone lies one nucleotide off.

This sequence originates from a human patient with villitis of unknown etiology; the placental T cells may come from both mother and fetus. The sample taken for sequencing was placental tissue containing maternal and fetal cells. The sequence links TRBV19 to TRBJ2-1, with no reliable assignment of the D segment. The CDR3 reads as follows: CASSITGSYNEQFF. In nucleotides, the sequence is TGTGCCAGTAGTATAACGGGCTCCTACAATGAGCAGTTCTTC.